What follows describes a single T cell receptor beta chain. This specimen belongs to a study of T cells in localized non-small cell lung cancer. TCRdb's table, derived via immunoSEQ multiplex PCR, lists solely in-frame clones and lacks some. This table holds about 7,900 clones, approximately 93% found once. Germline loops: CDR1 KGHSH, CDR2 LQKENI. V lost 3 bases and J lost 4, with 15 bases in between. The CDR3 contains 15 residues. V and J are TRBV18 and TRBJ2-5, with D perhaps being TRBD1 or TRBD2 (5 bases each). The receptor was derived from a woman between 35 and 75 years old with stage I lung adenocarcinoma. Source: peripheral blood, taken before any cancer treatment. Written as DNA, the CDR3 is TGTGCCAGCTCACCTTCGGGCCCGAGGGGAGAGACCCAGTACTTC. Residues: CASSPSGPRGETQYF.